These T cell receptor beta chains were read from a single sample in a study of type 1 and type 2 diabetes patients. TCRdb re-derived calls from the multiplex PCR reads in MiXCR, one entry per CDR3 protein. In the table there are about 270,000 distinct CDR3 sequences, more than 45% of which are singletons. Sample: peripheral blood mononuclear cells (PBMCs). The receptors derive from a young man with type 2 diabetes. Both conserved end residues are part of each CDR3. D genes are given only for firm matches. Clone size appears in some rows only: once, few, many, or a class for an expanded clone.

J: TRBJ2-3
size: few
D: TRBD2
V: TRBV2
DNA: TGTGCCAGCAGTGGGAGACTAGCGGATACGCAGTATTTT
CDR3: CASSGRLADTQYF

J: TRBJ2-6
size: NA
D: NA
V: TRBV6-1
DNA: TGTGCCAGCAGTGGAGGAGGGGGGGCTGGGGCCAACGTCCTGACTTTC
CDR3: CASSGGGGAGANVLTF

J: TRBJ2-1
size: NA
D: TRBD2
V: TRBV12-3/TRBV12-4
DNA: TGTGCCAGCAGTTTATCGGGAGGGGTATACAATGAGCAGTTCTTC
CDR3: CASSLSGGVYNEQFF

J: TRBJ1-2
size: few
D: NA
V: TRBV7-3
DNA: TGTGCCAGCAGTCCAGAAAACGGCTATGGCTACACCTTC
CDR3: CASSPENGYGYTF

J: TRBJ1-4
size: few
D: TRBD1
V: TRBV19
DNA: TGTGCCAGTAGCGGGGAGCCGGGACAGATCAATGAAAAACTGTTTTTT
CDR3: CASSGEPGQINEKLFF

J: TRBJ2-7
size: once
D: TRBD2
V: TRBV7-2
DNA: TGTGCCAGCAGCTTAGTCCTTGCGGGAGCCTACGAGCAGTACTTC
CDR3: CASSLVLAGAYEQYF

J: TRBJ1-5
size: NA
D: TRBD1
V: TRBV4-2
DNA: TGTGCCAGCAGCCAGAGAGGGACAGAGAATAGCAATCAGCCCCAGCATTTT
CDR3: CASSQRGTENSNQPQHF

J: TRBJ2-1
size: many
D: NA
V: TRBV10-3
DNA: TGTGCCATCAGTGAGCCCGAGACTAGTTTCAATGAGCAGTTCTTC
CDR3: CAISEPETSFNEQFF

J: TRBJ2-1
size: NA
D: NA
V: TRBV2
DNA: TGTGCCAGCACCCCTCGGGCAGATAATGAGCAGTTCTTC
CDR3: CASTPRADNEQFF

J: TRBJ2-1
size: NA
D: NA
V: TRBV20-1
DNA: TGCAGTGCTAGAGTTAAGGCTGGATACGCTTCCTACAATGAGCAGTTCTTC
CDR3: CSARVKAGYASYNEQFF

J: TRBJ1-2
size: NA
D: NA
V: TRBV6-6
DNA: TGTGCCAGCAGTTACTCGACCGGGGGCCCTTATGGCTACACCTTC
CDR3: CASSYSTGGPYGYTF

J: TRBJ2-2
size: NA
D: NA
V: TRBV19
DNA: TGTGCCAGTAGTACCGAAACAAGCGCGAACACCGGGGAGCTGTTTTTT
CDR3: CASSTETSANTGELFF

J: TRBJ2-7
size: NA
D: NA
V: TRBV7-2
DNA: TGTGCCAGCAGCTTCGTTTCGGCTCTGGAGAACGAGCAGTACTTC
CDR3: CASSFVSALENEQYF

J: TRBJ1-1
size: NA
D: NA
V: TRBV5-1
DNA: TGCGCCAGCAGCTGGGGAGCGGTGAACACTGAAGCTTTCTTT
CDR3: CASSWGAVNTEAFF

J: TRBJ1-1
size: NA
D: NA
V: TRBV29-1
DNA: TGCAGCGGAGAAAACGGCCGAAACACTGAAGCTTTCTTT
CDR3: CSGENGRNTEAFF

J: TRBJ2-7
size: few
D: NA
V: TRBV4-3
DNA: TGCGCCAGCAGCCAAGATAGGGGAAGCAACGAGCAGTACTTC
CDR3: CASSQDRGSNEQYF

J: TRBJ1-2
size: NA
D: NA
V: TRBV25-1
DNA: TGTGCCAGCAGTCCCCGGGGGGGGGACCTTTATGGCTACACCTTC
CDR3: CASSPRGGDLYGYTF

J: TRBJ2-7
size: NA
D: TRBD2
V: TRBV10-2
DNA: TGTGCCAGCAGCGGGGACTCCCGGCGTGACGAGCAGTACTTC
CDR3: CASSGDSRRDEQYF

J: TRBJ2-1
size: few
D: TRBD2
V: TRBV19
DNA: TGTGCCAGTAGTATAACCGGGGGGACCTACAATGAGCAGTTCTTC
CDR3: CASSITGGTYNEQFF

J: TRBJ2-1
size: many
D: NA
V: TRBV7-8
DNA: TGTGCCAGCAGCCCCACTGGTTACAATGAGCAGTTCTTC
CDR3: CASSPTGYNEQFF

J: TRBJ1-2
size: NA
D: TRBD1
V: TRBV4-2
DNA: TGTGCCAGCAGCCAAGATAGCGTGACAGGGGCAGGTGGCTACACCTTC
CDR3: CASSQDSVTGAGGYTF

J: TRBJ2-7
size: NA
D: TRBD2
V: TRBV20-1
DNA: TGCAGTCCTACCAGGTCTAGCGGGAGTAACGAGCAGTACTTC
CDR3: CSPTRSSGSNEQYF

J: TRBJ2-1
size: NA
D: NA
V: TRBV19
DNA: TGTGCCACTGGTTGGAGGGGCGAGCAGTTCTTC
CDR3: CATGWRGEQFF

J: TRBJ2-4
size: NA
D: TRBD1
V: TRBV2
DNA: TGTGCCAGCAGCGCCCGACAGGGCGGATGGGGAAACATTCAGTACTTC
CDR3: CASSARQGGWGNIQYF

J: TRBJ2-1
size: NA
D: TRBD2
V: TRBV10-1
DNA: TGCGCCAGCCAGCCAGCGGGGGGGAATGAGCAGTTCTTC
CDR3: CASQPAGGNEQFF

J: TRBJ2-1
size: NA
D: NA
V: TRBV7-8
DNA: TGTGCCAGCAGCTTAGCCACAGGGAAAGGTGTCTATGAGCGGTTCTTC
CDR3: CASSLATGKGVYERFF

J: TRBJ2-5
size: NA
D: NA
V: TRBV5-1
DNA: TGCGCCAGCAGTGCTTGGGGTACGTCGTCAGTGGACTTC
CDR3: CASSAWGTSSVDF

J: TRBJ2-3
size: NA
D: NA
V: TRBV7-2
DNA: TGTGCCAGCAGCTTATATCGGCGGGGTAACACAGATACGCAGTATTTT
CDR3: CASSLYRRGNTDTQYF

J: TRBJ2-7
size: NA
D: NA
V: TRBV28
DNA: TGTGCCAGCGGGTACACAGCTTACGAGCAGTACTTC
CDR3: CASGYTAYEQYF

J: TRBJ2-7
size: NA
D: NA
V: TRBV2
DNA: TGTGCCAGCAGTGAATTATCCCTTCAGGGCCAGCAGTACTTC
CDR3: CASSELSLQGQQYF